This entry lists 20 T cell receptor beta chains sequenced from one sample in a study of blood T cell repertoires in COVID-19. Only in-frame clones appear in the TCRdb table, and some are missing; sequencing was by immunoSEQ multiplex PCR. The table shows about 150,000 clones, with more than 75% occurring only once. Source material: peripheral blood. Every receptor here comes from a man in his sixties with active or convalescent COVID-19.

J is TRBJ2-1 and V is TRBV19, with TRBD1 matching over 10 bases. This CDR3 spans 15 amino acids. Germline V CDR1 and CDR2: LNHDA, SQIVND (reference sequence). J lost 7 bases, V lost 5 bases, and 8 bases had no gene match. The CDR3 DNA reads TGTGCCAGTAGTGTGACAGGGGGCGAGATAAATGAGCAGTTCTTC. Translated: CASSVTGGEINEQFF.

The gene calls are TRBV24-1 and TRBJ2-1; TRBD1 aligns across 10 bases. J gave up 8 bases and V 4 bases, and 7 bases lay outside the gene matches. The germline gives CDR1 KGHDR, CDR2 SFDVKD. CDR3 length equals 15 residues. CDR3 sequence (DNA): TGTGCCACCAGTGAGTCGGGACAGGGGTTTGATGAGCAGTTCTTC. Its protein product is CATSESGQGFDEQFF.

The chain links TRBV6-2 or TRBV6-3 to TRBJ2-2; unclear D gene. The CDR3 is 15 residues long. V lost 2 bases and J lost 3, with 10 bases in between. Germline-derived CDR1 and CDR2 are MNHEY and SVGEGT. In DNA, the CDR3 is TGTGCCAGCAGTTACGGTTACTACCACACCGGGGAGCTGTTTTTT. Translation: CASSYGYYHTGELFF.

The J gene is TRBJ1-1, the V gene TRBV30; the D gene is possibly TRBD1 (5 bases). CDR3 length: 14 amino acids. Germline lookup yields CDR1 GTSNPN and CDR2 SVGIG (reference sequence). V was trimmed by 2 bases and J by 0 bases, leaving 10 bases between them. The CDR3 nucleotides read TGTGCCTGGAGTTCGGGACTTATGAACACTGAAGCTTTCTTT. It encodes CAWSSGLMNTEAFF.

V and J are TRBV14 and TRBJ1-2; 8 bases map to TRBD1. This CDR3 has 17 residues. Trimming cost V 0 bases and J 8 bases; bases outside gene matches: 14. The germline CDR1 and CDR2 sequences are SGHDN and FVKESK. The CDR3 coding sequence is TGTGCCAGCAGCCAAGATCCCAGGGCAGGGGGCTCGTCCGGCTACACCTTC. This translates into CASSQDPRAGGSSGYTF.

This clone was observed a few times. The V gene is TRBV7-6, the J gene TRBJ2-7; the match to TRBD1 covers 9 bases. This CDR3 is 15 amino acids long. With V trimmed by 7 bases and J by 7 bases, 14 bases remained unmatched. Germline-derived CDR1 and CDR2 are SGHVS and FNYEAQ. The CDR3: CASTPAIGQGIEQYF. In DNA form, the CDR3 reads TGTGCCAGCACGCCGGCTATTGGACAGGGGATTGAGCAGTACTTC.

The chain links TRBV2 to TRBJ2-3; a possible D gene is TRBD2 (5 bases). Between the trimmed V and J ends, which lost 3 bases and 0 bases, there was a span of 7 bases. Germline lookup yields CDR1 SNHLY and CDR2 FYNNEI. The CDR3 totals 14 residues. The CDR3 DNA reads TGTGCCAGCAGTGAGCCGGGAAGCACAGATACGCAGTATTTT. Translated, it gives CASSEPGSTDTQYF.

CDR3 in amino acids: CASSENSPPNYGYTF. The CDR3 DNA follows: TGTGCCAGCAGTGAAAATAGCCCACCTAACTATGGCTACACCTTC. The rearrangement links TRBV2 to TRBJ1-2; D unclear. The CDR3 covers 15 residues. V lost 2 bases to trimming and J lost 0 bases, with 10 bases between them. Germline CDR1 SNHLY, CDR2 FYNNEI. Based on the CDR3 plus reference TRBV2 and TRBJ1-2, the full variable domain is EPEVTQTPSHQVTQMGQEVILRCVPISNHLYFYWYRQILGQKVEFLVSFYNNEISEKSEIFDDQFSVERPDGSNFTLKIRSTKLEDSAMYFCASSENSPPNYGYTFGSGTRLTVV.

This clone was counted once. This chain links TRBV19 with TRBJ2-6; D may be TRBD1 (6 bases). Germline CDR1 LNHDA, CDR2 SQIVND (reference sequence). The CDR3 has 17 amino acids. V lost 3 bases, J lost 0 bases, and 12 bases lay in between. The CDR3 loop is CASSMNRDYSGANVLTF. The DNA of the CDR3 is TGTGCCAGTAGTATGAACAGGGATTACTCTGGGGCCAACGTCCTGACTTTC.

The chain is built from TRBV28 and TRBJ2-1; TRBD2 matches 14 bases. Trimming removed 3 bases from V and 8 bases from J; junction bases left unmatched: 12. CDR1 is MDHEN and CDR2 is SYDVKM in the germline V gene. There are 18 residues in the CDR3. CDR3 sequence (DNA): TGTGCCAGCAGTTTGTCCGCCCTCGGGACTAGCGGGAGATATGAGCAGTTCTTC. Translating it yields CASSLSALGTSGRYEQFF.

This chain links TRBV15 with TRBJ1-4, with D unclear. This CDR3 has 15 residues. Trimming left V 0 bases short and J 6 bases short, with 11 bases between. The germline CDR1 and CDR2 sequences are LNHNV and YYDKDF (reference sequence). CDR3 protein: CATSRDQKTDEKLFF. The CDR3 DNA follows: TGTGCCACCAGCAGAGATCAGAAAACAGATGAAAAACTGTTTTTT.

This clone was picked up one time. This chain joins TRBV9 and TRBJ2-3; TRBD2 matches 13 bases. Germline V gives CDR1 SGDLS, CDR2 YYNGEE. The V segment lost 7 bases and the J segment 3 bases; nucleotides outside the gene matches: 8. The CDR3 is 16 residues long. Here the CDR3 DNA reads TGTGCCAGCTCAGGACTAGCGGGAGTGGGAACAGATACGCAGTATTTT. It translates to CASSGLAGVGTDTQYF. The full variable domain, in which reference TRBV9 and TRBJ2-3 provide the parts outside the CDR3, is DSGVTQTPKHLITATGQRVTLRCSPRSGDLSVYWYQQSLDQGLQFLIQYYNGEERAKGNILERFSAQQFPDLHSELNLSSLELGDSALYFCASSGLAGVGTDTQYFGPGTRLTVL.

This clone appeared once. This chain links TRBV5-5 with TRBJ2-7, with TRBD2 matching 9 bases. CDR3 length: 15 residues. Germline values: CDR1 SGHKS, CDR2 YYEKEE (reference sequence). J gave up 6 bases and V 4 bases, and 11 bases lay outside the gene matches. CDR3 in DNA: TGTGCCAGCAGCCACCTACTAGCGGGTCCTGGCGAGCAGTACTTC. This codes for CASSHLLAGPGEQYF.

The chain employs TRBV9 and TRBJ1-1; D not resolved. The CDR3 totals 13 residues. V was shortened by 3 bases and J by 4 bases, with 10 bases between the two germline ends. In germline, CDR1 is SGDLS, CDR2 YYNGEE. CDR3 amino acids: CASSASGSTEAFF. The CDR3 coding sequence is TGTGCCAGCAGCGCGTCCGGGAGCACTGAAGCTTTCTTT.

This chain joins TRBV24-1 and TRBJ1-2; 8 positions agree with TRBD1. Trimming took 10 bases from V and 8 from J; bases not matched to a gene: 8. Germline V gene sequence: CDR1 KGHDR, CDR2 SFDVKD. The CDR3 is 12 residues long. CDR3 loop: CATLGTGDGYTF. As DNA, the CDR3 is TGTGCCACGCTCGGGACAGGTGACGGCTACACCTTC.

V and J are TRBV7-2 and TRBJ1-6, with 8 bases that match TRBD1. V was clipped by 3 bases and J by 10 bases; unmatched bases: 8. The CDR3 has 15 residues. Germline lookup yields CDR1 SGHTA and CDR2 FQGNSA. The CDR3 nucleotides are TGTGCCAGCAGCTTCTCGGGACAGGCCGGGTCACCCCTCCACTTT. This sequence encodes CASSFSGQAGSPLHF.

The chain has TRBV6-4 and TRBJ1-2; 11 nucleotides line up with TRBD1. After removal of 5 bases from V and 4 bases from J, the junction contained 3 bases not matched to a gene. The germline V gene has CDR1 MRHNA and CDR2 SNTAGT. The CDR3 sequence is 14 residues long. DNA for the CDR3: TGTGCCAGCAGTTCAGGGACAGGGGGCTATGGCTACACCTTC. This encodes CASSSGTGGYGYTF.

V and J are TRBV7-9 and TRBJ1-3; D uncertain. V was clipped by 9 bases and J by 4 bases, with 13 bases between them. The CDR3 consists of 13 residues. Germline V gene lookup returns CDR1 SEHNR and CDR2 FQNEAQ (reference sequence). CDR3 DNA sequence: TGTGCCAGTTCCACCGCGGCCGGAAACACCATATATTTT. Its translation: CASSTAAGNTIYF.

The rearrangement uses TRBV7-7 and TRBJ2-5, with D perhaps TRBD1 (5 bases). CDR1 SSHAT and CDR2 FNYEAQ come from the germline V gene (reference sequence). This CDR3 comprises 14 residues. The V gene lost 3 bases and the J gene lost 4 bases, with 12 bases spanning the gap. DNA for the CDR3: TGTGCCAGCAGCTTGCCTTCCCAGGGAGAGACCCAGTACTTC. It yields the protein CASSLPSQGETQYF. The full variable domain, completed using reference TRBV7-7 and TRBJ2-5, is GAGVSQSPRYKVTKRGQDVTLRCDPISSHATLYWYQQALGQGPEFLTYFNYEAQPDKSGLPSDRFSAERPEGSISTLTIQRTEQRDSAMYRCASSLPSQGETQYFGPGTRLLVL.

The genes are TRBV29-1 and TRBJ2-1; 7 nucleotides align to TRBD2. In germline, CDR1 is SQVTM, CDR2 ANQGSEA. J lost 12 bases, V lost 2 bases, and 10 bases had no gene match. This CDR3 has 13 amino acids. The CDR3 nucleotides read TGCAGCGTTGAACCCCCGGCGGGAGTAGGGCAGTTCTTC. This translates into CSVEPPAGVGQFF.